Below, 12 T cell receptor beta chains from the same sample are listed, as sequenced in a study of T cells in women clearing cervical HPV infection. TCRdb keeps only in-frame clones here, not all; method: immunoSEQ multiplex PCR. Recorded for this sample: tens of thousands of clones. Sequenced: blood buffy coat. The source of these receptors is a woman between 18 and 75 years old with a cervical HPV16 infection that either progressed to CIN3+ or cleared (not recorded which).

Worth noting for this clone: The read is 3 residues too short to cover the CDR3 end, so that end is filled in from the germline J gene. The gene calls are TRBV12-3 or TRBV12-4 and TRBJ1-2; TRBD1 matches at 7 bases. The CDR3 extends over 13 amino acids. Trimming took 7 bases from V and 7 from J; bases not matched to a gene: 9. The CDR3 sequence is CASNTRGFSGYTF. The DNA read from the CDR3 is TGTGCCAGCAACACCAGGGGGTTTTCTGGC.

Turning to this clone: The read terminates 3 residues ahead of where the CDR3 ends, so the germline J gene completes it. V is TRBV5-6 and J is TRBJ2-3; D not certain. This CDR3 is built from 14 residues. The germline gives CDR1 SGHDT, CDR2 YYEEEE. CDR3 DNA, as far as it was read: TGTGCCAGCAGCTTGGTGGGTAGCAATCAGCCG. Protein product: CASSLVGSNQP. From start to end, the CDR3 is CASSLVGSNQPQYF.

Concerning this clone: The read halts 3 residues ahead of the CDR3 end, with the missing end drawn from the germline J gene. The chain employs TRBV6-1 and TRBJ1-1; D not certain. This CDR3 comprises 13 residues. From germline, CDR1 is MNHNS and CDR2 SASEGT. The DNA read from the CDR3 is TGTGCCAGCAGTGAAGGTGGTCGCCTGGCA. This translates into CASSEGGRLA. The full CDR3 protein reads CASSEGGRLAAFF.

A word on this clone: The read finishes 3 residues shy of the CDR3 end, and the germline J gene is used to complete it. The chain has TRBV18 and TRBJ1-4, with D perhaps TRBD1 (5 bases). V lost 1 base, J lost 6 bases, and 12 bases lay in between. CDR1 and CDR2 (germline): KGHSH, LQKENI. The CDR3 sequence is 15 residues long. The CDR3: CASSPRAGFDEKLFF. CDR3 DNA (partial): TGTGCCAGCTCACCACGGGCAGGGTTTGATGAAAAA.

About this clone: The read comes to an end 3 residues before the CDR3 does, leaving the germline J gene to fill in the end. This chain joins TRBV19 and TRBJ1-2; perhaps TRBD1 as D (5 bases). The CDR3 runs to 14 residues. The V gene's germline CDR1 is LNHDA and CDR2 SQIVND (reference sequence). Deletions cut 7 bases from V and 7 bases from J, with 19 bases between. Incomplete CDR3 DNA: TGTGCCAGTACCGATCCAACAAGGGGTGGTGGC. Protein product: CASTDPTRGGG. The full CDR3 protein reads CASTDPTRGGGYTF.

CDR3: CASSFDPGSTDTQYF. The sequenced CDR3 bases are TGCGCCAGCAGCTTCGATCCGGGGAGCACAGATACG. The chain has TRBV5-1 and TRBJ2-3, with a possible D match to TRBD2 (5 bases). The CDR3 end is not reached by the read, which stops 3 residues before it; the germline J gene fills it in. The CDR3 totals 15 residues. Germline lookup yields CDR1 SGHRS and CDR2 YFSETQ. V was clipped by 2 bases and J by 0 bases, with 10 bases between them.

The CDR3 bases that were read are TGTGCCAGCAGCTCCCAAGGGGGAGGGACC. It encodes CASSSQGGGT. The full CDR3 sequence reads CASSSQGGGTQYF. This chain uses TRBV7-2 with TRBJ2-5, with D perhaps given as TRBD1 or TRBD2 (6 bases each). The read gets to within 3 residues of the CDR3 end, and the germline J gene fills in the rest. Per the germline V gene, CDR1 is SGHTA and CDR2 is FQGNSA. V was cut by 4 bases and J by 7 bases, with 13 bases left in between. This CDR3 region has 13 residues.

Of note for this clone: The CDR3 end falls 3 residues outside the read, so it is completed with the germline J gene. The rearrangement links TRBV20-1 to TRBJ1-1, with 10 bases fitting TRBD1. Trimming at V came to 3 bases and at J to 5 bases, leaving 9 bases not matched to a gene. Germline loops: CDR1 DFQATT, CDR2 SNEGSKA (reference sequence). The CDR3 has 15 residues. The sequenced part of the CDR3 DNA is TGCAGTGCTAGCAAGACAGGGGGCTTGAGAACTGAA. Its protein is CSASKTGGLRTE. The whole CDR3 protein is CSASKTGGLRTEAFF.

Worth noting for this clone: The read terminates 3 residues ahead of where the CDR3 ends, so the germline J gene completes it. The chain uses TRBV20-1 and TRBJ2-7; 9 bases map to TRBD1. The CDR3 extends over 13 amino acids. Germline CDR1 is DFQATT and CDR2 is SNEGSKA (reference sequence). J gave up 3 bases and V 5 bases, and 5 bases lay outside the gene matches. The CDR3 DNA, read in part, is TGCAGTGCTCCCGGGACAGGGATCTACGAG. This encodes CSAPGTGIYE. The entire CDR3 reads CSAPGTGIYEQYF.

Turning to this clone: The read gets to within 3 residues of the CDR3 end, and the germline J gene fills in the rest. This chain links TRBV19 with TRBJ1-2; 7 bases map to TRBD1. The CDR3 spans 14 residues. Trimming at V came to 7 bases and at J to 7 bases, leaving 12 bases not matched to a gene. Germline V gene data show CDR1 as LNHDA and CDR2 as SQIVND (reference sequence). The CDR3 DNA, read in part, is TGTGCCAGTATGCCCTTGACCACAGGGGCTGGC. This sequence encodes CASMPLTTGAG. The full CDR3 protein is CASMPLTTGAGYTF.

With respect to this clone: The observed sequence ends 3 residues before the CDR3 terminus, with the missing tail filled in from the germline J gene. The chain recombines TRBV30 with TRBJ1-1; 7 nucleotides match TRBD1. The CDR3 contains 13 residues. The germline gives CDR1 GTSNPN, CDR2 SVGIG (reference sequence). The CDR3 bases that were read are TGTGCCTGGAGTGTCCGGGACAGTGAGACC. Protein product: CAWSVRDSET. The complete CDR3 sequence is CAWSVRDSETAFF.

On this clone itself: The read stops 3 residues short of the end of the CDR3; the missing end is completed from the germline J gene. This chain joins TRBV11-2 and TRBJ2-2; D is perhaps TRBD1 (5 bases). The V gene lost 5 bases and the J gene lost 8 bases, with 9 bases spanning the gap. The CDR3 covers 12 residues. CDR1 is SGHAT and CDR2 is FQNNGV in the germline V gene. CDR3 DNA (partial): TGTGCCAGCAGCCTCCCAGGGGGGGAG. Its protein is CASSLPGGE. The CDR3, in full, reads CASSLPGGELFF.